This T cell receptor (beta chain) was identified in a study of vaccination and CD4 T cells after COVID-19. V was pared by 6 bases and J by 3 bases, with 5 bases of the junction left unmatched. This CDR3 region has 15 residues. Germline assignment: CDR1 MNHEY and CDR2 SMNVEV (reference sequence). Treatment described: roughly 11-day PBMC culture with coronavirus spike peptide pools or control peptides (ViraFEST assay). The authors swapped half the medium for fresh IL-2 medium on days 3 and 7. Cultured CD4+ T cell DNA underwent sequencing with the Oncomine TCR Beta short-read assay. DNA came from CD4+ T cells after culture. MiXCR was run by TCRdb on the PCR reads, yielding one entry per CDR3 protein. This sample has about 26,000 distinct CDR3 sequences, with over 60% found just once. This clonotype was observed a few times. The antigen remains undetermined.

Sequencing input: CD4+ T cells from blood, cultured in vitro. This chain uses TRBV27 with TRBJ2-2; 9 nucleotides match TRBD1. The clonotype comes from a human donor who had recovered from COVID-19. This CDR3 is CASRGRQGDTGELFF. Written as DNA, the CDR3 is TGTGCCAGCAGGGGTCGACAGGGGGACACCGGGGAGCTGTTTTTT.